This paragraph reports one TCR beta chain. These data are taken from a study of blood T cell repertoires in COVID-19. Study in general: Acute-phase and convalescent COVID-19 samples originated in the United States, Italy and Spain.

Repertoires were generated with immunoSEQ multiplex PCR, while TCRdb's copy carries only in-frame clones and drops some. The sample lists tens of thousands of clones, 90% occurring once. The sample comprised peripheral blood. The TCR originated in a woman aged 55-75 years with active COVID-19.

The CDR3 DNA reads TGTGCCAGCAGCTTACGGCCAGCGGAGTACAATGAGCAGTTCTTC. Its protein is CASSLRPAEYNEQFF. The rearrangement links TRBV7-9 to TRBJ2-1; maybe TRBD2 (5 bases). CDR3 size: 15 residues. Germline V gives CDR1 SEHNR, CDR2 FQNEAQ (reference sequence). Trimming stripped 2 bases from V and 4 bases from J, with 12 bases between.